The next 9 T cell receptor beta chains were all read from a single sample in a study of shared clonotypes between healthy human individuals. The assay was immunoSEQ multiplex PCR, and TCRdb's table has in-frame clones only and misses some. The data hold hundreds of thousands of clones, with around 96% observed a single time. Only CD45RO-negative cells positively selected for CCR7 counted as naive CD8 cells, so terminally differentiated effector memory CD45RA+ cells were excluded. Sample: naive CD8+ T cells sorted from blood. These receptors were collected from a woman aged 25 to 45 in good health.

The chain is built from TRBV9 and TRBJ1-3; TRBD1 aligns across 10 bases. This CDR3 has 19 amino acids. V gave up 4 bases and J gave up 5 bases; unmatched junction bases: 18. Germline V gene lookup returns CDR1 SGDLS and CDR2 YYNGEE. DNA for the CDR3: TGTGCCAGCAGCCAATCGGCGTATTTAGGGGACAGGGGAAGAAACACCATATATTTT. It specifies CASSQSAYLGDRGRNTIYF. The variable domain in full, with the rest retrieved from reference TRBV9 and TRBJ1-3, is DSGVTQTPKHLITATGQRVTLRCSPRSGDLSVYWYQQSLDQGLQFLIQYYNGEERAKGNILERFSAQQFPDLHSELNLSSLELGDSALYFCASSQSAYLGDRGRNTIYFGEGSWLTVV.

In DNA form, the CDR3 reads TGTGCCAGCAGCGAGACTAGCGGGAGCGTCCGCGAGCAGTACTTC. It codes for CASSETSGSVREQYF. The rearrangement links TRBV7-9 to TRBJ2-7, with TRBD2 identical over 12 bases. J lost 6 bases, V lost 5 bases, and 8 bases had no gene match. The CDR3 runs to 15 residues. CDR1 and CDR2 (germline): SEHNR, FQNEAQ (reference sequence). Looking up the rest from reference TRBV7-9 and TRBJ2-7 gives the full variable domain: DTGVSQNPRHKITKRGQNVTFRCDPISEHNRLYWYRQTLGQGPEFLTYFQNEAQLEKSRLLSDRFSAERPKGSFSTLEIQRTEQGDSAMYLCASSETSGSVREQYFGPGTRLTVT.

DNA of the CDR3: TGTGCCACCAGCAGAGAGTCCGTGTTGGAGCCCCAGCATTTT. Its protein product is CATSRESVLEPQHF. The chain has TRBV15 and TRBJ1-5; D is ambiguous. The ends were cut back, 0 bases at V and 8 bases at J, with 11 bases in the middle. CDR3 size: 14 residues. Looked up from germline, CDR1 is LNHNV and CDR2 is YYDKDF (reference sequence). Filled out from reference TRBV15 and TRBJ1-5, the complete variable domain reads DAMVIQNPRYQVTQFGKPVTLSCSQTLNHNVMYWYQQKSSQAPKLLFHYYDKDFNNEADTPDNFQSRRPNTSFCFLDIRSPGLGDTAMYLCATSRESVLEPQHFGDGTRLSIL.

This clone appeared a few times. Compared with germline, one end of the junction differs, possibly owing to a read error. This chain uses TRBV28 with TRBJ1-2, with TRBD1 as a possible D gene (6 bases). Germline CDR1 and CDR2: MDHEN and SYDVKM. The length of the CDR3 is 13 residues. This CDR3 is CASTLQGDYGYTF. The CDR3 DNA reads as TGTGCCAGCACTTTACAGGGTGACTATGGCTACACCTTC.

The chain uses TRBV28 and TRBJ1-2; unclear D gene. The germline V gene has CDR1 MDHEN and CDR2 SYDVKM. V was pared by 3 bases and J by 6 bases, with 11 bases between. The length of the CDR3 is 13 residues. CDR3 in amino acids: CASSFRLGNGYTF. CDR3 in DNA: TGTGCCAGCAGTTTTCGGCTAGGGAATGGCTACACCTTC.

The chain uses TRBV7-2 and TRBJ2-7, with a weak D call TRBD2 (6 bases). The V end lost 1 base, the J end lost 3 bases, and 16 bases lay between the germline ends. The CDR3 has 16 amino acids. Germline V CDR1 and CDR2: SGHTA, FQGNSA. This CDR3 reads CASSLEWREIHYEQYF. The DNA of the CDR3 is TGTGCCAGCAGCTTAGAGTGGAGGGAAATCCACTACGAGCAGTACTTC.

CDR3 nucleotides: TGTGCCAGCAGTTCCGATCGGACAGGGGGAGGACAGCCCCAGCATTTT. It encodes CASSSDRTGGGQPQHF. The chain recombines TRBV28 with TRBJ1-5; 10 bases map to TRBD1. The CDR3 is 16 amino acids. Germline assignment: CDR1 MDHEN and CDR2 SYDVKM. V gave up 4 bases and J gave up 7 bases; unmatched junction bases: 10.

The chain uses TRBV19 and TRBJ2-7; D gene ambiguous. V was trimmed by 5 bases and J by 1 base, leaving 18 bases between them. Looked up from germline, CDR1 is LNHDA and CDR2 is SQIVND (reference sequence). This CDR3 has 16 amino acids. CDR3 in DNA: TGTGCCAGTAGTCCTAGACCGGGCCGTGGGTCCTACGAGCAGTACTTC. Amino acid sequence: CASSPRPGRGSYEQYF.

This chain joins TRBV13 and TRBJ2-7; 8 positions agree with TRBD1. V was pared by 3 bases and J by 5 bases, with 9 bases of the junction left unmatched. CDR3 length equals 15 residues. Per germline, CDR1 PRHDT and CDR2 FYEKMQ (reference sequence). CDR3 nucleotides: TGTGCCAGCAGCTTCGGCGGACAGGGAAACCACGAGCAGTACTTC. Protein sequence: CASSFGGQGNHEQYF.